This T cell receptor beta chain is from a study of CD8+CD57+ T cells in acquired aplastic anemia (dated by TCRdb to 2016 to 2019). In the study overall: A mean of roughly 2.9 ug of DNA, ranging from roughly 0.18 to 30 ug, was extracted from sorted CD4+ and CD8+ cells. An average of approximately 10 million reads for CD4+ cells and 11.0 million reads for CD8+ cells was obtained from healthy donor samples. Overall results and qualifications from the work: Some 31 CD8+ CDR3 sequences were shared between patients and controls but appeared highly expressed in patients and within their immunodominant clones. CD8+ Simpson's diversity did not differ significantly between patients and healthy controls (P=0.060).

TCR repertoires of sorted CD4+ and CD8+ blood T cells from severe aplastic anemia patients and healthy subjects were deep-sequenced in the study. Ficoll-Paque density gradient centrifugation was used to isolate peripheral blood mononuclear cells. Before DNA was extracted, CD4+ and CD8+ T cells were sorted using either FACS or magnetic beads. CDR1 and CDR2 (SNHLY, FYNNEI) derive from the germline V gene. V is pared back by 7 bases and J by 1 base, with 10 bases lying between the germline termini. Counted from cysteine to phenylalanine, this CDR3 has 13 amino acids. The DNA shown is the 39-base CDR3, in frame from base 1. TCR beta VDJ combination and CDR3 sequence profiling used genomic DNA as the template. TCR repertoire sequencing was run on an Illumina HiSeq 2000. Per the authors' processing: Repertoires were assessed using TRBV/TRBJ rearrangement plots, CDR3 size and DJ length profiles, and Simpson's diversity index. The most abundant DNA sequence in the deep sequencing data was taken as the immunodominant clone. CDR3 amino acid sequences were checked for sharing across subjects and were also compared against the VDJdb database and published repertoires. The raw public reads went through TCRdb reprocessing: fastp at Q25, MiXCR clone calling, in-frame beta chains kept. Each entry merges the rows of one CDR3 protein and shows their most common DNA and genes. TCRdb, rather than the study authors, made the V and J calls. The sample table records 150,000 to 200,000 distinct CDR3 sequences; 35% to 55% of these occur just once. 0.85% to 1.3% of the sample rests with the top ten.

Comments on this clonotype: Its binding antigen is unknown. Per-base qualities were not stored, and no clone one base away is much larger.

The sequenced sample consisted of sorted CD4+, CD8+, or CD8+CD57+ T cells (not recorded which) from PBMCs. The rearrangement joined TRBV2 to TRBJ1-1; the D segment cannot be called with confidence. This clonotype was sampled from a human donor in good health. Here the CDR3 is given as CASTVTGNTEAFF. The nucleotide sequence is given as TGTGCCAGCACAGTGACGGGGAACACTGAAGCTTTCTTT.